What follows is one T cell receptor beta chain and its context. Its antigen is unknown. The sample originates from a study of CD8+CD57+ T cells in acquired aplastic anemia. Study background: The average for DNA from sorted CD4+ and CD8+ cells was 3 to 3.5 ug.

Findings and limits, study-wide: Patients versus controls showed no significant CD8+ Simpson's diversity difference.

In patients chosen for sequencing, flow cytometry had shown CD8+CD57+ cell expansion. The CDR3 extends over 14 amino acids. Germline lookup yields CDR1 SGHAT and CDR2 FQNNGV. J was trimmed by 4 bases and V by 3 bases; bases with no gene match: 4. TCR beta VDJ and CDR3 profiling used genomic DNA as template. TCRdb processed the reads anew with MiXCR; each CDR3 protein has one entry. The profile shows approximately 80,000 distinct CDR3 sequences, about 70% of them singletons. The clonotype comes from a human donor with aplastic anemia. This sequence joins TRBV11-2 and TRBJ2-7; 9 nucleotides agree with TRBD2. The sequencing input was sorted CD4+, CD8+, or CD8+CD57+ T cells (not recorded which) from PBMCs. CDR3 DNA sequence: TGTGCCAGCAGCTTCTCGGGACTAGCTTACGAGCAGTACTTC. Translating gives CASSFSGLAYEQYF.